One and the same sample provided the 12 T cell receptor beta chains below, sequenced in a study of blood T cell repertoires in COVID-19. TCRdb keeps only in-frame clones here, not all; method: immunoSEQ multiplex PCR. This sample yields about 300,000 clones, of which approximately 81% are seen a single time; around 1.8% belongs to the top ten. Specimen: PBMCs or T cells enriched from blood (not recorded which). Source of these receptors: a woman aged 25 to 39 who had been exposed to COVID-19.

This clone was observed once. The V and J genes are TRBV6-4 and TRBJ2-1, with TRBD1 matching over 8 bases. V trimming: 6 bases; J trimming: 9 bases; junction bases outside the gene matches: 10. Germline V gene sequence: CDR1 MRHNA, CDR2 SNTAGT. The CDR3 has 14 residues. CDR3 region: CASSLTQGASEQFF. CDR3 sequence (DNA): TGTGCCAGCAGCCTAACCCAGGGGGCAAGTGAGCAGTTCTTC.

This rearrangement joins TRBV19 to TRBJ2-5; possible D gene TRBD2, 5 bases. The germline V and J ends were trimmed by 3 bases and 4 bases, with 12 bases remaining between them. Germline CDR1 LNHDA, CDR2 SQIVND (reference sequence). CDR3 length: 14 residues. The CDR3 DNA is TGTGCCAGTAGTATCCAGGCTAGCACAGAGACCCAGTACTTC. Its protein is CASSIQASTETQYF.

The chain joins TRBV4-3 to TRBJ2-3; 9 nucleotides align to TRBD2. The CDR3 runs 15 residues. Looked up from germline, CDR1 is LGHNA and CDR2 is YSLEER. V lost 4 bases to trimming and J lost 3 bases; unmatched junction nucleotides: 5. CDR3 region: CASSPLAGSTDTQYF. In DNA, the CDR3 is TGCGCCAGCAGCCCCCTAGCGGGGAGTACAGATACGCAGTATTTT.

This rearrangement joins TRBV5-8 to TRBJ2-1, with a tentative D call TRBD2 (6 bases). The germline V gene has CDR1 SGHTS and CDR2 YDEGEE. The CDR3 consists of 18 residues. Trimming left V 2 bases short and J 1 base short, with 19 bases between. DNA of the CDR3: TGTGCCAGCAGCTTTCAACCCGCAGGCGCGGGGTCCTACAATGAGCAGTTCTTC. Encoded protein: CASSFQPAGAGSYNEQFF.

The chain recombines TRBV5-1 with TRBJ2-7; 7 nucleotides align to TRBD2. Per the germline V gene, CDR1 is SGHRS and CDR2 is YFSETQ. The CDR3 is 14 residues long. Losses at the gene ends were 2 bases for V and 5 bases for J; bases not matched to a gene: 7. CDR3 bases: TGCGCCAGCAGCTTCGCGGGAGCGAGCCACGAGCAGTACTTC. This codes for CASSFAGASHEQYF.

The chain is built from TRBV19 and TRBJ2-6; the D gene is possibly TRBD1 (6 bases). The CDR3 sequence is 17 residues long. V lost 7 bases, J lost 2 bases, and 18 bases lay in between. From germline, CDR1 is LNHDA and CDR2 SQIVND (reference sequence). The CDR3 sequence is CASTLGAGKPGANVLTF. The CDR3 DNA is TGTGCCAGTACCCTGGGGGCAGGGAAACCTGGGGCCAACGTCCTGACTTTC.

The rearrangement links TRBV30 to TRBJ1-5; 12 bases are shared with TRBD1. Germline CDR1 and CDR2: GTSNPN and SVGIG (reference sequence). The junction had 3 bases not matched to a gene; V was cut back by 2 bases and J by 4 bases. The CDR3 runs to 15 residues. This CDR3 is CAWSPGQGANQPQHF. In DNA, the CDR3 is TGTGCCTGGAGTCCGGGACAGGGGGCAAATCAGCCCCAGCATTTT.

The chain is built from TRBV30 and TRBJ1-4; no reliable D call. Germline CDR1 GTSNPN, CDR2 SVGIG (reference sequence). V dropped 0 bases and J dropped 2 bases, with 7 bases sitting between them. The CDR3 has 14 amino acids. The CDR3 sequence: CAWSVSLTNEKLFF. The CDR3 nucleotides are TGTGCCTGGAGTGTGTCATTGACTAATGAAAAACTGTTTTTT.

V usage is TRBV27 and J usage is TRBJ2-7; TRBD1 agrees at 12 bases. Trimming at V came to 4 bases and at J to 6 bases, leaving 13 bases not matched to a gene. Germline V gives CDR1 MNHEY, CDR2 SMNVEV (reference sequence). The CDR3 length is 17 residues. The CDR3 DNA follows: TGTGCCAGCAGTTCCCTTGGGGACAGGGGGCTCATGTCCGAGCAGTACTTC. It is translated as CASSSLGDRGLMSEQYF.

The chain joins TRBV6-5 to TRBJ2-2; 7 bases line up with TRBD1. Germline values: CDR1 MNHEY, CDR2 SVGAGI. The CDR3 spans 15 residues. V dropped 4 bases and J dropped 1; count of bases not matched to a gene: 3. CDR3 bases: TGTGCCAGCAGTTTCCGGGACAGGAACACCGGGGAGCTGTTTTTT. Its translation is CASSFRDRNTGELFF.

The chain couples TRBV19 to TRBJ2-2, with D possibly being TRBD2 (5 bases). This CDR3 has 15 amino acids. V lost 6 bases and J lost 4, with 15 bases in between. Per germline, CDR1 LNHDA and CDR2 SQIVND (reference sequence). CDR3 in amino acids: CASRPLEGSTGELFF. Written as DNA, the CDR3 is TGTGCCAGTAGACCTCTAGAGGGAAGCACCGGGGAGCTGTTTTTT.

This chain's CDR3 is CASSMGTSKAGELFF. Here the CDR3 DNA reads TGCGCCAGCAGCATGGGGACAAGCAAAGCCGGGGAGCTGTTTTTT. The chain is built from TRBV5-1 and TRBJ2-2; a weak D match, TRBD1 (6 bases). The V and J ends lost 4 bases and 6 bases respectively, with 16 bases between them. Germline lookup yields CDR1 SGHRS and CDR2 YFSETQ. The CDR3 contains 15 residues.